These T cell receptor beta chains were read from a single sample in a study of vaccination effects on CD4 cells after COVID-19. TCRdb keeps only in-frame clones here, not all; method: immunoSEQ multiplex PCR. The data show tens of thousands of clones, 76% seen once. For these TCRs, the target antigens are not known. Sequenced material: CD4+ T cells from PBMCs cultured without peptide, taken before COVID-19 vaccination. All receptors come from a human donor who had a prior SARS-CoV-2 infection. Each CDR3 is given with its conserved first and last residue. A D gene is named only where the DNA matches it firmly. Clone size is given for some rows only: seen once, a few or many times, or a class if the clone is expanded.

v_call: TRBV11-2
clone_size: .
j_call: TRBJ2-3
cdr3_length: 13
d_call: TRBD2
cdr3_nt: TGTGCCAGCAGCGCCGGGACTAGCGATACGCAGTATTTT
cdr3_aa: CASSAGTSDTQYF

v_call: TRBV19
clone_size: .
j_call: TRBJ2-3
cdr3_length: 16
d_call: TRBD2
cdr3_nt: TGTGCCAGTAGTACCCTACTAGCGGGAGGAGCAGATACGCAGTATTTT
cdr3_aa: CASSTLLAGGADTQYF

v_call: TRBV10-3
clone_size: .
j_call: TRBJ1-2
cdr3_length: 15
d_call: TRBD1
cdr3_nt: TGTGCCATCAGTACCCCGGGACAGGGGCTTTATGGCTACACCTTC
cdr3_aa: CAISTPGQGLYGYTF

v_call: TRBV19
clone_size: .
j_call: TRBJ1-5
cdr3_length: 13
d_call: .
cdr3_nt: TGTGCCAGTAGTATAGGGAGGGGTCAGCCCCAGCATTTT
cdr3_aa: CASSIGRGQPQHF

v_call: TRBV21-1
clone_size: .
j_call: TRBJ1-1
cdr3_length: 14
d_call: .
cdr3_nt: TGTGCCAGCAGCAAAGAGACGGTGGACACTGAAGCTTTCTTT
cdr3_aa: CASSKETVDTEAFF

v_call: TRBV9
clone_size: few
j_call: TRBJ2-7
cdr3_length: 14
d_call: .
cdr3_nt: TGTGCCAGCAGCCCCTCGGACTTCAGCTACGAGCAGTACTTC
cdr3_aa: CASSPSDFSYEQYF

v_call: TRBV5-1
clone_size: once
j_call: TRBJ2-3
cdr3_length: 16
d_call: TRBD2
cdr3_nt: TGCGCCAGCAGCTTATTCGGGACTAGCGGCACAGATACGCAGTATTTT
cdr3_aa: CASSLFGTSGTDTQYF

v_call: TRBV3-1/TRBV3-2
clone_size: .
j_call: TRBJ1-2
cdr3_length: 14
d_call: TRBD1
cdr3_nt: TGTGCCAGCAGCCAAGGTGGAGGGGGCGCTCTCTACACCTTC
cdr3_aa: CASSQGGGGALYTF

v_call: TRBV2
clone_size: .
j_call: TRBJ2-5
cdr3_length: 14
d_call: .
cdr3_nt: TGTGCCAGCAGCCCAGGGGGGTTGGGAGAGACCCAGTACTTC
cdr3_aa: CASSPGGLGETQYF

v_call: TRBV9
clone_size: .
j_call: TRBJ2-1
cdr3_length: 15
d_call: .
cdr3_nt: TGTGCCAGCAGCGTAGAGCCTCGCTCCTACAATGAGCAGTTCTTC
cdr3_aa: CASSVEPRSYNEQFF

v_call: TRBV2
clone_size: once
j_call: TRBJ1-5
cdr3_length: 16
d_call: .
cdr3_nt: TGTGCCAGCAGTGTACGGGGACATTATAGCAATCAGCCCCAGCATTTT
cdr3_aa: CASSVRGHYSNQPQHF

v_call: TRBV4-1
clone_size: .
j_call: TRBJ2-2
cdr3_length: 15
d_call: .
cdr3_nt: TGCGCCAGCAGCCACAGGACGGATGGCACCGGGGAGCTGTTTTTT
cdr3_aa: CASSHRTDGTGELFF

v_call: TRBV2
clone_size: .
j_call: TRBJ2-2
cdr3_length: 11
d_call: .
cdr3_nt: TGTGCCAGCAGAAACACCGGGGAGCTGTTTTTT
cdr3_aa: CASRNTGELFF

v_call: TRBV29-1
clone_size: .
j_call: TRBJ2-2
cdr3_length: 14
d_call: .
cdr3_nt: TGCAGCGTTGAGGGTCAGGATATCACCGGGGAGCTGTTTTTT
cdr3_aa: CSVEGQDITGELFF

v_call: TRBV27
clone_size: few
j_call: TRBJ1-6
cdr3_length: 16
d_call: .
cdr3_nt: TGTGCCAGCAGCTCCATTGTGGGCGCCTATAATTCACCCCTCCACTTT
cdr3_aa: CASSSIVGAYNSPLHF

v_call: TRBV11-3
clone_size: .
j_call: TRBJ2-3
cdr3_length: 14
d_call: .
cdr3_nt: TGTGCCAGCAGCGTCAGTACAGGGACAGATACGCAGTATTTT
cdr3_aa: CASSVSTGTDTQYF

v_call: TRBV7-8
clone_size: .
j_call: TRBJ2-3
cdr3_length: 20
d_call: TRBD2
cdr3_nt: TGTGCCAGCAGCCCGAGGACTAGCGGGGGGGCCGGTCCCCACACAGATACGCAGTATTTT
cdr3_aa: CASSPRTSGGAGPHTDTQYF

v_call: TRBV4-2
clone_size: .
j_call: TRBJ1-2
cdr3_length: 16
d_call: TRBD1
cdr3_nt: TGTGCCAGCAGCCAAGATAGGACAGGGGTACTAAATGGCTACACCTTC
cdr3_aa: CASSQDRTGVLNGYTF

v_call: TRBV5-6
clone_size: .
j_call: TRBJ1-4
cdr3_length: 14
d_call: TRBD1
cdr3_nt: TGTGCCAGCAGCTGGGACAGGGGCAATGAAAAACTGTTTTTT
cdr3_aa: CASSWDRGNEKLFF

v_call: TRBV2
clone_size: .
j_call: TRBJ1-1
cdr3_length: 16
d_call: .
cdr3_nt: TGTGCCAGCAGTGAAGTTATTTGGGTCCTGAACACTGAAGCTTTCTTT
cdr3_aa: CASSEVIWVLNTEAFF

v_call: TRBV4-2
clone_size: .
j_call: TRBJ2-1
cdr3_length: 17
d_call: TRBD1
cdr3_nt: TGTGCCAGCAGCCAAGACGTAGGTGGGACAGGGAATGGTGAGCAGTTCTTC
cdr3_aa: CASSQDVGGTGNGEQFF

v_call: TRBV11-1
clone_size: .
j_call: TRBJ2-3
cdr3_length: 13
d_call: TRBD1
cdr3_nt: TGTGCCAGCAGCGGCCACAGGGGAGATACGCAGTATTTT
cdr3_aa: CASSGHRGDTQYF

v_call: TRBV15
clone_size: .
j_call: TRBJ2-4
cdr3_length: 16
d_call: .
cdr3_nt: TGTGCCACCAGCAGAGATCGGGTGGGTGCCAAAAACATTCAGTACTTC
cdr3_aa: CATSRDRVGAKNIQYF

v_call: TRBV28
clone_size: .
j_call: TRBJ2-7
cdr3_length: 12
d_call: .
cdr3_nt: TGTGCCAGCAGTTTGCCCGCAGGGGAGCAGTACTTC
cdr3_aa: CASSLPAGEQYF

v_call: TRBV4-3
clone_size: .
j_call: TRBJ1-5
cdr3_length: 14
d_call: .
cdr3_nt: TGCGCCAGCAGCCAAGACGGGCGGAATCAGCCCCAGCATTTT
cdr3_aa: CASSQDGRNQPQHF

v_call: TRBV21-1
clone_size: .
j_call: TRBJ1-2
cdr3_length: 16
d_call: .
cdr3_nt: TGTGCCAGCAGCAAAGGTGTTTCGGACAGAAGATATGGCTACACCTTC
cdr3_aa: CASSKGVSDRRYGYTF

v_call: TRBV11-2
clone_size: .
j_call: TRBJ1-6
cdr3_length: 16
d_call: .
cdr3_nt: TGTGCCAGCAGCCCCCGGTGGAGGGGGGACAATTCACCCCTCCACTTT
cdr3_aa: CASSPRWRGDNSPLHF

v_call: TRBV5-1
clone_size: once
j_call: TRBJ2-4
cdr3_length: 16
d_call: .
cdr3_nt: TGCGCCAGCAGCTTGGCCGCATCGGTAGCCAAAAACATTCAGTACTTC
cdr3_aa: CASSLAASVAKNIQYF

v_call: TRBV2
clone_size: .
j_call: TRBJ2-1
cdr3_length: 17
d_call: TRBD1
cdr3_nt: TGTGCCACACGGAAAGATCTGGACAGGGTAACCTACAATGAGCAGTTCTTC
cdr3_aa: CATRKDLDRVTYNEQFF

v_call: TRBV29-1
clone_size: few
j_call: TRBJ2-5
cdr3_length: 14
d_call: .
cdr3_nt: TGCAGCGTTGTGAACCAAGGGGCCCAAGAGACCCAGTACTTC
cdr3_aa: CSVVNQGAQETQYF

v_call: TRBV7-2
clone_size: .
j_call: TRBJ2-1
cdr3_length: 13
d_call: .
cdr3_nt: TGTGCCAGCAGCTTAGTATGGCCCGATGAGCAGTTCTTC
cdr3_aa: CASSLVWPDEQFF

v_call: TRBV2
clone_size: few
j_call: TRBJ1-1
cdr3_length: 10
d_call: .
cdr3_nt: TGTGCCAGCAGCCACACTGAAGCTTTCTTT
cdr3_aa: CASSHTEAFF

v_call: TRBV2
clone_size: .
j_call: TRBJ2-5
cdr3_length: 14
d_call: TRBD2
cdr3_nt: TGTGCCAGCAGTGAAGGACTAGCCACGGAGACCCAGTACTTC
cdr3_aa: CASSEGLATETQYF

v_call: TRBV20-1
clone_size: .
j_call: TRBJ1-6
cdr3_length: 14
d_call: .
cdr3_nt: TGCAGTGCTAGTAGCGGTTACTATAATTCACCCCTCCACTTT
cdr3_aa: CSASSGYYNSPLHF

v_call: TRBV18
clone_size: once
j_call: TRBJ1-5
cdr3_length: 14
d_call: .
cdr3_nt: TGTGCCAGCTCACCAGGCAGGGTCTATCAGCCCCAGCATTTT
cdr3_aa: CASSPGRVYQPQHF

v_call: TRBV9
clone_size: .
j_call: TRBJ2-1
cdr3_length: 17
d_call: TRBD2
cdr3_nt: TGTGCCAGCAGCGTAGGTTTGCGGACTAGCGGCAACAATGAGCAGTTCTTC
cdr3_aa: CASSVGLRTSGNNEQFF

v_call: TRBV7-6
clone_size: .
j_call: TRBJ2-1
cdr3_length: 16
d_call: TRBD2
cdr3_nt: TGTGCCAGCAGCTTACTAGCGGGGGCCACTCACAATGAGCAGTTCTTC
cdr3_aa: CASSLLAGATHNEQFF

v_call: TRBV28
clone_size: .
j_call: TRBJ1-1
cdr3_length: 12
d_call: .
cdr3_nt: TGTGCCAGCAGTTTCCCGTGGGGGGAAGCTTTCTTT
cdr3_aa: CASSFPWGEAFF

v_call: TRBV27
clone_size: .
j_call: TRBJ2-7
cdr3_length: 20
d_call: TRBD1
cdr3_nt: TGTGCCAGCAGCCAGACGGGTCGGGACAGGGGGCGAGTGGGCTCCTACGAGCAGTACTTC
cdr3_aa: CASSQTGRDRGRVGSYEQYF

v_call: TRBV20-1
clone_size: .
j_call: TRBJ2-3
cdr3_length: 11
d_call: .
cdr3_nt: TGCAGTGCTACGGAATTGGCAACGCAGTATTTT
cdr3_aa: CSATELATQYF

v_call: TRBV9
clone_size: once
j_call: TRBJ2-7
cdr3_length: 16
d_call: TRBD2
cdr3_nt: TGTGCCAGCAGCGTAACTGGGACTAGCGGGGCCTACGAGCAGTACTTC
cdr3_aa: CASSVTGTSGAYEQYF

v_call: TRBV3-1/TRBV3-2
clone_size: .
j_call: TRBJ2-3
cdr3_length: 15
d_call: .
cdr3_nt: TGTGCCAGCAGCCAAGTCGGCGGGACTACAGATACGCAGTATTTT
cdr3_aa: CASSQVGGTTDTQYF

v_call: TRBV23-1
clone_size: .
j_call: TRBJ2-7
cdr3_length: 14
d_call: TRBD1
cdr3_nt: TGCGCCAGCAGTAACGGTACAGGGGTCTACGAGCAGTACTTC
cdr3_aa: CASSNGTGVYEQYF

v_call: TRBV3-1/TRBV3-2
clone_size: .
j_call: TRBJ2-5
cdr3_length: 14
d_call: .
cdr3_nt: TGTGCCAGCAGCCAATTCCTAGCCCAAGAGACCCAGTACTTC
cdr3_aa: CASSQFLAQETQYF

v_call: TRBV6-4
clone_size: .
j_call: TRBJ1-2
cdr3_length: 15
d_call: TRBD1
cdr3_nt: TGTGCCAGCAGGGGGGGCCAGGGGGACAACTATGGCTACACCTTC
cdr3_aa: CASRGGQGDNYGYTF

v_call: TRBV19
clone_size: .
j_call: TRBJ2-1
cdr3_length: 15
d_call: TRBD2
cdr3_nt: TGTGCCAGTAGTACTAGGACTAGTTCCTACAATGAGCAGTTCTTC
cdr3_aa: CASSTRTSSYNEQFF

v_call: TRBV18
clone_size: few
j_call: TRBJ2-5
cdr3_length: 16
d_call: .
cdr3_nt: TGTGCCAGCTCACCATTTTTTGGGGGGAACGACGAGACCCAGTACTTC
cdr3_aa: CASSPFFGGNDETQYF

v_call: TRBV5-1
clone_size: .
j_call: TRBJ2-7
cdr3_length: 15
d_call: TRBD2
cdr3_nt: TGCGCCAGCAGCCGAACGACTAGCGGATCCTACGAGCAGTACTTC
cdr3_aa: CASSRTTSGSYEQYF

v_call: TRBV4-3
clone_size: .
j_call: TRBJ2-1
cdr3_length: 17
d_call: .
cdr3_nt: TGCGCCAGCAGCCAAGATTTAGGGCCCATCTCTTACAATGAGCAGTTCTTC
cdr3_aa: CASSQDLGPISYNEQFF

v_call: TRBV15
clone_size: .
j_call: TRBJ2-5
cdr3_length: 15
d_call: TRBD2
cdr3_nt: TGTGCCACCAGCAGAGGGACTAGCGGTCAAGAGACCCAGTACTTC
cdr3_aa: CATSRGTSGQETQYF

v_call: TRBV19
clone_size: .
j_call: TRBJ1-5
cdr3_length: 16
d_call: .
cdr3_nt: TGTGCCAGTAGTATAGAGCATGGGGTTATCAATCAGCCCCAGCATTTT
cdr3_aa: CASSIEHGVINQPQHF

v_call: TRBV27
clone_size: .
j_call: TRBJ2-7
cdr3_length: 14
d_call: TRBD1
cdr3_nt: TGTGCCAGCTCCGGGACAGTTTCATCCTACGAGCAGTACTTC
cdr3_aa: CASSGTVSSYEQYF

v_call: TRBV30
clone_size: .
j_call: TRBJ1-1
cdr3_length: 13
d_call: .
cdr3_nt: TGTGCCTGGAGCGAACAGGTGAACACTGAAGCTTTCTTT
cdr3_aa: CAWSEQVNTEAFF

v_call: TRBV7-9
clone_size: .
j_call: TRBJ1-4
cdr3_length: 15
d_call: .
cdr3_nt: TGTGCCAGCAGCGTTAGGGGAACAACTAATGAAAAACTGTTTTTT
cdr3_aa: CASSVRGTTNEKLFF